One TCR beta chain is described in this entry. The missing CDR3 end, 3 residues past where the read stops, is filled in from the germline J gene. The germline V and J ends were trimmed by 3 bases and 0 bases, with 13 bases remaining between them. Germline CDR1 and CDR2: MGHRA and YSYEKL. The CDR3 covers 16 residues. Method: immunoSEQ multiplex PCR; TCRdb's copy keeps in-frame clones and lacks some. The sample's table shows some 20,000 clones. The data derive from a study of T cells in women clearing cervical HPV infection. The overall study: Case blood drawn at lesion detection; control blood after infection cleared. For cases, blood was sampled a median around 140 days after lesion detection, interquartile range roughly 90 to 210 days.

This TCR derives from a woman between 18 and 69 years old with a cervical HPV16 infection that either progressed to CIN3+ or cleared (not recorded which). The sequencing sample was made of blood buffy coat. The V gene is TRBV4-1, the J gene TRBJ2-3, with TRBD1 as a possible D gene (6 bases). The DNA read from the CDR3 is TGCGCCAGCAGCCAGGCCCAGGGGCAGAGCACAGATACG. This sequence encodes CASSQAQGQSTDT. The complete CDR3 sequence is CASSQAQGQSTDTQYF.